What follows is one T cell receptor (beta chain) and its context. This sample was included in a study of control samples from healthy donors and cancer patients. In germline, CDR1 is DFQATT, CDR2 SNEGSKA (reference sequence). This CDR3 has 10 residues. Trimming shortened V by 3 bases and J by 3 bases, and 2 bases separated the two germline ends. Repertoires were generated with immunoSEQ multiplex PCR, while TCRdb's copy carries only in-frame clones and drops some. The sample has under 200,000 clones; 80% to 95% are singletons. The TCR was taken from a woman younger than 45 in good health. The rearrangement joins TRBV20-1 to TRBJ1-2, with D unresolved. The sequenced sample was blood. The DNA for the CDR3 is TGCAGTGCTAGGGACTATGGCTACACCTTC. Protein: CSARDYGYTF.